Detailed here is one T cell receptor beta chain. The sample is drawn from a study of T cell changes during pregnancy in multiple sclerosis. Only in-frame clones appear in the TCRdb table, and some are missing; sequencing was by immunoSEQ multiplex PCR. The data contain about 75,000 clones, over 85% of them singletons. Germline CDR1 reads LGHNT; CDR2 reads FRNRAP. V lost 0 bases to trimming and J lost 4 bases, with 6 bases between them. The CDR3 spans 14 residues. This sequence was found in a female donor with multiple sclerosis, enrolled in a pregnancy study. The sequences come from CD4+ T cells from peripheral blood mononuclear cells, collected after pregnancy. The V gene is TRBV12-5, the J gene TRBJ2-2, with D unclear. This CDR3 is CASGLVPGTGELFF. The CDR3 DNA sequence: TGTGCTAGTGGTTTGGTACCGGGCACCGGGGAGCTGTTTTTT.